This T cell receptor beta chain was found in a study of blood T cell repertoires in COVID-19 (dated by TCRdb to 2019 to 2021). Broadly, across the study: The collaborator samples originated in the United States, Italy and Spain and spanned the acute and convalescent phases of COVID-19. Where available, HLA class I and class II types were taken from metadata supplied by the sample provider and were not determined by assay-based typing. The prospective study material was composed of cDNA or gDNA derived from T cells, B-cell-depleted T cells, or PBMCs. A freely available public database, intended as a resource for researchers studying the immune response to SARS-CoV-2, is where the repertoires were released. The samples were drawn from two sources: the first 160 participants of the ongoing ImmuneRACE study, and 1,254 subjects contributed by 6 global collaborators. Subjects who had been exposed to COVID-19, were actively infected with it, or had recovered from it provided the deeply sampled blood TCRbeta repertoires that made up the dataset. The sample metadata nearly always contained a de-identified subject ID, COVID-19 status, age in years and sex.

Samples from volunteer blood donors who had recovered from COVID-19 were contributed by a second Seattle source. The collaborating institutions used their own protocols to collect whole blood in K2EDTA tubes. For TCRbeta analysis, collaborators shipped samples in one of three forms: frozen whole blood, isolated PBMCs, or DNA extracted from either of those sample types. Ends trimmed: V by 3 bases, J by 3 bases; bases unmatched to a gene: 9. The CDR1 and CDR2 encoded by the germline V gene are SGDLS and YYNGEE. The CDR3 measures 17 amino acids from cysteine to phenylalanine. Only CDR3 DNA is held: 51 bases, read in frame from base 1. Note on this clone: Its antigen is unknown. The record has no base qualities; no much larger clone is one base away.

Overall study results and their limits: Clinical and demographic metadata were provided uncurated, with the amount varying by source and participant.

The immunoSEQ Assay, a bias-controlled multiplex PCR, was used to amplify TCRbeta CDR3 regions from genomic DNA. The study's own analysis went as follows. The number of nucleated cells in each sample was estimated from the amplification of reference gene primers within the assay. Sequence reads were collapsed and filtered to measure the absolute abundance of every unique TCRbeta CDR3 rearrangement. For each sample, productive Simpson clonality was calculated as the square root of Simpson's diversity index across productive rearrangements. What TCRdb holds here is the immuneACCESS table cut down to in-frame rearrangements. Part of the clones is not present; checked against another copy, under half of the missing clones reflect an unresolved V gene, and the others are unexplained. The DNA gave D and trimming, while V, J and clone size come from that table. Recorded for this sample are 250,000 to 300,000 clones; around four fifths of them occurred a single time. 4.6% of the sample is held by the ten biggest clonotypes.

The chain uses TRBV9 and TRBJ1-4, with 9 junctional bases fitting TRBD1. This TCR came from a man aged 60 to 69 who had recovered from COVID-19. What was sequenced was peripheral blood. The CDR3 is CASSGNRGPAANEKLFF. The DNA reads as follows: TGTGCCAGCAGCGGAAACAGGGGGCCCGCAGCTAATGAAAAACTGTTTTTT.